Each of the 16 T cell receptor beta chains below was sequenced from the same sample in a study of beta chain features in type 1 diabetes. Study-wide points: Type 1 diabetes patients had moderately but significantly shorter TCRB CDR3s in all four CD4+ subsets.

For these receptors, no antigen is known. Expressed TCRB transcripts were sequenced because the entire RNA isolate underwent reverse transcription. Method: immunoSEQ multiplex PCR; TCRdb's copy keeps in-frame clones and lacks some. The sample has roughly 330,000 clones; around an eighth are singletons. The sequencing sample was made of naive CD4+ T cells from blood. All receptors come from a woman aged 18-29 years with type 1 diabetes.

This clone was recorded a few times. The chain couples TRBV4-1 to TRBJ2-7; 7 bases are a match to TRBD2. CDR3 size: 15 residues. Germline V gene lookup returns CDR1 MGHRA and CDR2 YSYEKL. V was pared by 1 base and J by 0 bases, with 3 bases of the junction left unmatched. The CDR3 sequence: CASSQGLADSYEQYV. The DNA of the CDR3 is TGCGCCAGCAGCCAAGGTCTAGCGGACTCCTACGAGCAGTACGTC.

This clone came up a few times. The V and J genes are TRBV5-5 and TRBJ2-1; tentatively, D is TRBD1 (5 bases). The germline CDR1 and CDR2 sequences are SGHKS and YYEKEE (reference sequence). The CDR3 extends over 15 amino acids. The ends were cut back, 4 bases at V and 3 bases at J, with 14 bases in the middle. The CDR3 nucleotides read TGTGCCAGCAGCCGACAGCCTTTTGACTACAATGAGCAGTTCTTC. Its translation: CASSRQPFDYNEQFF.

This clone was counted only a few times. This chain links TRBV19 with TRBJ2-1; TRBD2 matches at 16 bases. The J segment lost 8 bases and the V segment lost 3 bases, leaving 7 bases of the junction unmatched. The CDR3 is 17 amino acids. CDR1 is LNHDA, CDR2 SQIVND, per germline (reference sequence). In nucleotides, the CDR3 is TGTGCCAGTAGTATGGGGACTAGCGGGAGGGCCAAACATGAGCAGTTCTTC. Amino acid sequence: CASSMGTSGRAKHEQFF.

The chain employs TRBV27 and TRBJ2-7; 11 nucleotides agree with TRBD1. The germline gives CDR1 MNHEY, CDR2 SMNVEV (reference sequence). Unmatched junction bases numbered 6, after V lost 5 bases and J lost 3 bases. The CDR3 is 15 residues long. CDR3 coding DNA: TGTGCCAGCAGTCCTGGGACAGGGGGAGTCTACGAGCAGTACGTC. Translation gives CASSPGTGGVYEQYV.

This clone was observed a handful of times. The chain combines TRBV7-2 with TRBJ1-5; D is perhaps TRBD1 (5 bases). Germline loops: CDR1 SGHTA, CDR2 FQGNSA. There are 13 residues in the CDR3. V lost 4 bases and J lost 7, with 11 bases in between. The CDR3 reads CASSSQGNQPQHF. CDR3 DNA: TGTGCCAGCAGCTCCCAGGGTAACCAGCCCCAGCATTTT.

There are a few counts of this clone. The J gene is TRBJ1-2, the V gene TRBV10-3; TRBD1 might be the D (6 bases). Per germline, CDR1 ENHRY and CDR2 SYGVKD. Deletions cut 10 bases from V and 2 bases from J, with 11 bases between. CDR3 length: 12 residues. The CDR3 bases are TGTGCCACGATCACAGGGAACTATGGCTACACCTTC. Amino acid sequence: CATITGNYGYTF.

This clone came up a few times. The gene calls are TRBV11-2 and TRBJ1-5, with 7 nucleotides matching TRBD1. The V segment lost 1 base and the J segment 7 bases; nucleotides outside the gene matches: 7. The CDR3 length is 15 residues. The germline V gene has CDR1 SGHAT and CDR2 FQNNGV. The CDR3 is CASSLGTGILQPQHF. Written as DNA, the CDR3 is TGTGCCAGCAGCTTAGGGACAGGAATCCTCCAGCCCCAGCATTTT.

As DNA, the CDR3 is TGTGCCAGCAGCTTCGGGTTTACTAGCACAGATACGCAGTATTTT. The encoded protein is CASSFGFTSTDTQYF. V is TRBV7-9 and J is TRBJ2-3; D unclear. The V end was cut by 3 bases, the J end by 0 bases, with 10 bases between. CDR3 length: 15 residues. Germline V gene sequence: CDR1 SEHNR, CDR2 FQNEAQ (reference sequence).

The rearrangement links TRBV6-5 to TRBJ2-1; 7 bases are a match to TRBD1. There are 16 residues in the CDR3. Germline assignment: CDR1 MNHEY and CDR2 SVGAGI. V lost 3 bases, J lost 2 bases, and 7 bases stayed unmatched. For the CDR3, the DNA is TGTGCCAGCAGTTATCACTCGGACAGGCCCTACAATGAGCAGTTCTTC. It codes for CASSYHSDRPYNEQFF.

This rearrangement joins TRBV30 to TRBJ1-1; 7 bases are a match to TRBD1. Trimming at V came to 4 bases and at J to 3 bases, leaving 8 bases not matched to a gene. There are 14 residues in the CDR3. From germline, CDR1 is GTSNPN and CDR2 SVGIG (reference sequence). This CDR3 reads CAWINRGSHTEAFF. In DNA form, the CDR3 reads TGTGCCTGGATTAACAGGGGCTCTCACACTGAAGCTTTCTTT.

The table lists this clone with a few counts. This chain connects TRBV29-1 to TRBJ1-1; 12 bases map to TRBD1. The V and J ends lost 0 bases and 6 bases, in that order; junction bases with no gene match: 8. The CDR3 runs to 16 residues. CDR1 SQVTM and CDR2 ANQGSEA come from the germline V gene. This CDR3 reads CSVEEGDRGRMAEAFF. CDR3 coding DNA: TGCAGCGTTGAAGAAGGGGACAGGGGGCGGATGGCTGAAGCTTTCTTT.

This clone was recorded a few times. The chain employs TRBV5-1 and TRBJ2-7; no clear D gene. The V end was cut by 0 bases, the J end by 4 bases, with 11 bases between. Germline V gene data show CDR1 as SGHRS and CDR2 as YFSETQ. This CDR3 has 14 residues. In nucleotides, the CDR3 is TGCGCCAGCAGCTTGGAGTCGGCAGGATACGAGCAGTACTTC. This translates into CASSLESAGYEQYF. The whole variable domain, filled in from reference TRBV5-1 and TRBJ2-7, reads KAGVTQTPRYLIKTRGQQVTLSCSPISGHRSVSWYQQTPGQGLQFLFEYFSETQRNKGNFPGRFSGRQFSNSRSEMNVSTLELGDSALYLCASSLESAGYEQYFGPGTRLTVT.

The genes are TRBV18 and TRBJ2-7; perhaps TRBD2 as D (6 bases). The length of the CDR3 is 14 residues. CDR1 is KGHSH and CDR2 is LQKENI in the germline V gene. V was pared by 2 bases and J by 3 bases, with 11 bases between. CDR3 bases: TGTGCCAGCTCACCATCCACGGGGGACTACGAGCAGTACGTC. This sequence encodes CASSPSTGDYEQYV.

This clone was seen a handful of times. The sample has other DNA sequences that encode this CDR3 too. The chain has TRBV20-1 and TRBJ2-7; D unclear. Per the germline V gene, CDR1 is DFQATT and CDR2 is SNEGSKA (reference sequence). The CDR3 sequence is 10 residues long. Trimming took 4 bases from V and 3 from J, leaving 4 bases between them. CDR3 sequence: CSATSYEQYF. DNA for the CDR3: TGCAGTGCTACGAGCTACGAGCAGTACTTC.

This clone has only a few counts. The rearrangement joins TRBV7-8 to TRBJ2-7; TRBD1 agrees at 7 bases. This CDR3 contains 12 residues. Unmatched junction bases numbered 4, after V lost 6 bases and J lost 5 bases. CDR1 is SGHVS and CDR2 is FQNEAQ in the germline V gene. CDR3 loop: CASSLTGDEQYV. As DNA, the CDR3 is TGTGCCAGCAGTCTTACAGGGGACGAGCAGTACGTC.

This clone has more than one count but fewer than ten. The chain uses TRBV5-1 and TRBJ2-1; the match to TRBD2 covers 11 bases. The CDR3 has 17 residues. Per germline, CDR1 SGHRS and CDR2 YFSETQ. The V gene end was trimmed by 3 bases and the J gene end by 4 bases; junction bases not matched to a gene: 9. CDR3 amino acids: CASSSLILAGEYNEQFF. The DNA of the CDR3 is TGCGCCAGCAGCTCGCTTATACTAGCGGGAGAGTACAATGAGCAGTTCTTC.